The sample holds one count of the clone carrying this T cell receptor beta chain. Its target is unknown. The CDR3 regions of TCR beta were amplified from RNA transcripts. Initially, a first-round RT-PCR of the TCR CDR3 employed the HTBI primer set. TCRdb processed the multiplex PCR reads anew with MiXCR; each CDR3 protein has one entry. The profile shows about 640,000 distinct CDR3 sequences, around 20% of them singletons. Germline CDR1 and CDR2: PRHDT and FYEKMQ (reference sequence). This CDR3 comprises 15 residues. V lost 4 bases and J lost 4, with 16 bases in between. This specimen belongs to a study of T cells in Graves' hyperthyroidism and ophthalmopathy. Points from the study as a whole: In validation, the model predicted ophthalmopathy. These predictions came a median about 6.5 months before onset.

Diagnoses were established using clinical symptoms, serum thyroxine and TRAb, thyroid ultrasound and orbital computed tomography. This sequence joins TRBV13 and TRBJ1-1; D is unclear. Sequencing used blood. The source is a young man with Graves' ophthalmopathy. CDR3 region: CASSSMMAWGTEAFF. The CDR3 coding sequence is TGTGCCAGCAGCTCCATGATGGCTTGGGGCACTGAAGCTTTCTTT.